What follows are 5 T cell receptor beta chains derived from one specimen sequenced in a study of blood T cell repertoires in COVID-19. Some clones are missing from TCRdb's copy, which holds only in-frame ones; the method was immunoSEQ multiplex PCR. The sample lists over 200,000 clones, around four fifths seen once, with around 8.8% in the top ten. Material: PBMCs or T cells enriched from blood (not recorded which). The receptors come from a man aged 35-49 years who had recovered from COVID-19.

This sequence joins TRBV19 and TRBJ1-5, with 9 bases lining up with TRBD1. V lost 1 base and J lost 6; bases outside the gene matches: 4. CDR1 and CDR2 (germline): LNHDA, SQIVND (reference sequence). CDR3 size: 15 residues. CDR3 sequence (DNA): TGTGCCAGTAGTATAGGCGGGACAGGGACTCAGCCCCAGCATTTT. Protein: CASSIGGTGTQPQHF.

The chain recombines TRBV6-5 with TRBJ2-7; a weak D match, TRBD1 (6 bases). The CDR3 spans 13 residues. Deletions cut 5 bases from V and 4 bases from J, with 12 bases between. Per the germline V gene, CDR1 is MNHEY and CDR2 is SVGAGI. The CDR3 nucleotides are TGTGCCAGCAGTCGCCGACAGGCTTACGAGCAGTACTTC. It yields the protein CASSRRQAYEQYF.

The chain carries TRBV4-1 and TRBJ1-4; possibly TRBD1 for D (6 bases). The CDR3 covers 16 residues. The V gene's germline CDR1 is MGHRA and CDR2 YSYEKL. The germline V and J ends were trimmed by 3 bases and 4 bases, with 15 bases remaining between them. The CDR3 bases are TGCGCCAGCAGCCAGGGGGCCGGGACAATTAATGAAAAACTGTTTTTT. This gives the protein CASSQGAGTINEKLFF.

This clone occurred a few times. The CDR3 nucleotides are TGTGCCAGCAGCCAGGGGGCGGTATCAGGGTATGGCTACACCTTC. Its protein is CASSQGAVSGYGYTF. The chain links TRBV7-2 to TRBJ1-2, with TRBD1 identical over 8 bases. Germline lookup yields CDR1 SGHTA and CDR2 FQGNSA. Trimming cost V 5 bases and J 5 bases; bases outside gene matches: 10. The CDR3 runs to 15 residues.

The chain links TRBV24-1 to TRBJ1-1; a possible D gene is TRBD1 (6 bases). Germline loops: CDR1 KGHDR, CDR2 SFDVKD. The CDR3 has 14 amino acids. V lost 9 bases to trimming and J lost 3 bases, with 16 bases between them. The CDR3 reads CATSRGGADTEAFF. CDR3 nucleotides: TGTGCCACCTCCCGTGGGGGGGCAGACACTGAAGCTTTCTTT.